What follows are 16 T cell receptor beta chains derived from one specimen sequenced in a study of blood T cell repertoires in COVID-19. The repertoire was sequenced with immunoSEQ multiplex PCR; TCRdb's copy has only in-frame clones and lacks some. The sample contains roughly 59,000 clones, about 86% of which appear only once. The specimen sequenced was peripheral blood. The receptors were sampled from a human donor in a cohort sampled during active COVID-19.

With regard to this clone: This sample also contains other DNA sequences that code for the same CDR3. The J gene is TRBJ2-5, the V gene TRBV5-1, with D possibly being TRBD2 (6 bases). The CDR3 is 14 residues long. V shed 2 bases and J shed 1 base, with 9 bases lying between them. Germline values: CDR1 SGHRS, CDR2 YFSETQ. Here the CDR3 DNA reads TGCGCCAGCAGCTTAGGGGACTTCCAAGAGACCCAGTACTTC. This gives the protein CASSLGDFQETQYF.

J is TRBJ1-5 and V is TRBV18; D may be TRBD1 (6 bases). Germline loops: CDR1 KGHSH, CDR2 LQKENI. The V and J ends lost 3 bases and 2 bases respectively, with 8 bases between them. This CDR3 is 14 amino acids long. CDR3 in amino acids: CASSPRQGNQPQHF. The CDR3 DNA sequence: TGTGCCAGCTCACCCCGACAGGGCAATCAGCCCCAGCATTTT.

This chain uses TRBV10-1 with TRBJ2-1; the D is unclear. Trimming cost V 2 bases and J 4 bases, with 6 bases left between them. The CDR3 extends over 13 amino acids. The germline CDR1 and CDR2 sequences are WNHNN and SYGVQD (reference sequence). CDR3 coding DNA: TGCGCCAGCAGTGAGGGAGAATACAATGAGCAGTTCTTC. Translating gives CASSEGEYNEQFF.

This clone appeared a few times. This chain joins TRBV5-5 and TRBJ2-7; TRBD2 matches 7 bases. Germline assignment: CDR1 SGHKS and CDR2 YYEKEE (reference sequence). The CDR3 totals 14 residues. V gave up 2 bases and J gave up 2 bases; unmatched junction bases: 4. In nucleotides, the CDR3 is TGTGCCAGCAGCTTTGCGGGGGTGACCTACGAGCAGTACTTC. Amino acid sequence: CASSFAGVTYEQYF.

V and J are TRBV19 and TRBJ2-1; possible D gene TRBD2, 6 bases. Germline V gives CDR1 LNHDA, CDR2 SQIVND (reference sequence). The CDR3 runs to 17 residues. V lost 5 bases, J lost 0 bases, and 17 bases lay in between. The CDR3: CASSSPPVGGSYNEQFF. CDR3 sequence (DNA): TGTGCCAGTAGTTCCCCACCGGTCGGGGGCTCCTACAATGAGCAGTTCTTC. Drawing the rest from reference TRBV19 and TRBJ2-1, the complete variable domain is DGGITQSPKYLFRKEGQNVTLSCEQNLNHDAMYWYRQDPGQGLRLIYYSQIVNDFQKGDIAEGYSVSREKKESFPLTVTSAQKNPTAFYLCASSSPPVGGSYNEQFFGPGTRLTVL.

The rearrangement links TRBV10-3 to TRBJ1-2; 9 nucleotides align to TRBD1. The CDR3 spans 14 residues. J lost 5 bases, V lost 10 bases, and 11 bases had no gene match. The germline gives CDR1 ENHRY, CDR2 SYGVKD. This chain's CDR3 is CATLPSGTGYGYTF. The CDR3 DNA sequence: TGTGCCACCTTACCGTCCGGGACAGGGTATGGCTACACCTTC.

The V and J genes are TRBV6-5 and TRBJ2-1; D gene unclear. The CDR3 sequence is 13 residues long. Trimming removed 2 bases at V and 10 bases at J, with 12 bases between. Germline CDR1 reads MNHEY; CDR2 reads SVGAGI. This chain's CDR3 is CASSYNLGREQFF. The CDR3 nucleotides are TGTGCCAGCAGTTACAATCTAGGTCGAGAGCAGTTCTTC.

This clone was counted at least ten times. CDR3 protein: CASSPTPGWVAYEQYF. Here the CDR3 DNA reads TGTGCCAGCTCACCCACCCCAGGGTGGGTAGCCTACGAGCAGTACTTC. The V and J genes are TRBV18 and TRBJ2-7, with D possibly TRBD1 on 5 matching bases. This CDR3 region has 16 residues. The germline CDR1 and CDR2 sequences are KGHSH and LQKENI. Trimming pared 3 bases from V and 2 bases from J, leaving 17 bases between.

The chain couples TRBV14 to TRBJ1-6; 11 positions match TRBD1. Germline lookup yields CDR1 SGHDN and CDR2 FVKESK. The CDR3 loop spans 15 amino acids. V lost 6 bases, J lost 10 bases, and 8 bases stayed unmatched. CDR3 protein: CASSLEDRGHSPLHF. CDR3 DNA: TGTGCCAGCAGTCTCGAGGACAGGGGGCACTCACCCCTCCACTTT. Variable domain in full (rest from reference TRBV14 and TRBJ1-6): EAGVTQFPSHSVIEKGQTVTLRCDPISGHDNLYWYRRVMGKEIKFLLHFVKESKQDESGMPNNRFLAERTGGTYSTLKVQPAELEDSGVYFCASSLEDRGHSPLHFGNGTRLTVT.

The J gene is TRBJ2-2, the V gene TRBV19; maybe TRBD1 (5 bases). The CDR3 sequence is 13 residues long. The V gene lost 6 bases and the J gene lost 3 bases, with 8 bases spanning the gap. Per germline, CDR1 LNHDA and CDR2 SQIVND (reference sequence). The CDR3 sequence: CASSQGYTGELFF. The CDR3 DNA reads as TGTGCCAGTAGCCAGGGTTACACCGGGGAGCTGTTTTTT.

This sequence joins TRBV27 and TRBJ1-1, with no clear D. The CDR3 is made up of 16 amino acids. V lost 5 bases and J 1 base, leaving 17 bases between the germline ends. Per germline, CDR1 MNHEY and CDR2 SMNVEV (reference sequence). CDR3 nucleotide sequence: TGTGCCAGCAGTCTCTTCCGGGGTTCAGGGAACACTGAAGCTTTCTTT. This sequence encodes CASSLFRGSGNTEAFF.

The rearrangement links TRBV15 to TRBJ1-1; perhaps TRBD1 as D (6 bases). This CDR3 is built from 15 residues. With 8 bases removed from V and 6 bases from J, the gap between germline ends came to 22 bases. The germline V gene encodes CDR1 LNHNV and CDR2 YYDKDF (reference sequence). The CDR3 DNA reads as TGTGCCACCTCCGTTACGACAGGAACGAGGGCTGAAGCTTTCTTT. Its protein is CATSVTTGTRAEAFF.

This clone was seen more than once but under ten times. The rearrangement uses TRBV7-6 and TRBJ2-3; D gene uncertain. This CDR3 is 12 amino acids long. V lost 0 bases and J 5 bases, leaving 3 bases between the germline ends. Germline CDR1 and CDR2: SGHVS and FNYEAQ. The DNA for the CDR3 is TGTGCCAGCAGCTTAGCCCAAGATACGCAGTATTTT. Translation: CASSLAQDTQYF. Variable domain in full (rest from reference TRBV7-6 and TRBJ2-3): GAGVSQSPRYKVTKRGQDVALRCDPISGHVSLYWYRQALGQGPEFLTYFNYEAQQDKSGLPNDRFSAERPEGSISTLTIQRTEQRDSAMYRCASSLAQDTQYFGPGTRLTVL.

V is TRBV21-1 and J is TRBJ1-2. TRBV21-1 represents a pseudogene. The CDR3 loop spans 11 amino acids. The CDR3 reads CASSKDTGYTF. As DNA, the CDR3 is TGTGCCAGCAGCAAAGATACGGGATACACCTTC.

The chain is built from TRBV19 and TRBJ1-4; D remains unclear. Germline V gene data show CDR1 as LNHDA and CDR2 as SQIVND (reference sequence). V shed 5 bases and J shed 0 bases, with 10 bases lying between them. CDR3 size: 15 residues. The CDR3 sequence: CASSGALATNEKLFF. DNA for the CDR3: TGTGCCAGTAGTGGAGCCTTAGCAACTAATGAAAAACTGTTTTTT.

J is TRBJ2-5 and V is TRBV7-6; 10 bases line up with TRBD2. CDR1 and CDR2 (germline): SGHVS, FNYEAQ. V dropped 5 bases and J dropped 9; count of bases not matched to a gene: 18. There are 17 residues in the CDR3. CDR3 coding DNA: TGTGCCAGCAGCCCAGGGGGGTCGGCTAGCGGGGGTCAGGCCCAGTACTTC. It encodes CASSPGGSASGGQAQYF.